The 9 T cell receptor beta chains in this list originate from one sample, sequenced in a study of T-cell memory formation after mild COVID-19. TCRdb called the 5' RACE reads again in MiXCR, with one record for every CDR3 protein. The sample consists of under 250,000 distinct CDR3 sequences, roughly 10% of them appearing once. Sequencing used PBMCs or a T cell subset sorted from them (not recorded which). The receptors derive from a man between 18 and 29 years old who had mild COVID-19 (a few samples of this study predate the infection). Cell type and time point are not known.

V is TRBV6-1 and J is TRBJ2-3, with TRBD1 matching over 8 bases. CDR3 length: 16 amino acids. Germline CDR1 and CDR2: MNHNS and SASEGT. V dropped 3 bases and J dropped 2; count of bases not matched to a gene: 7. CDR3: CASSDRTGIITDTQYF. CDR3 sequence (DNA): TGTGCCAGCAGTGACCGGACAGGGATTATCACAGATACGCAGTATTTT.

This clonotype was seen many times. The chain couples TRBV7-9 to TRBJ2-1; the D gene is possibly TRBD2 (7 bases). This CDR3 is 14 amino acids long. Trimming took 3 bases from V and 9 from J, leaving 15 bases between them. Per germline, CDR1 SEHNR and CDR2 FQNEAQ (reference sequence). CDR3 region: CASSLGGARGEQFF. The CDR3 coding sequence is TGTGCCAGCAGCTTGGGGGGGGCGCGAGGTGAGCAGTTCTTC.

This clonotype was recorded many times. V is TRBV7-2 and J is TRBJ2-1; D not resolved. There are 12 residues in the CDR3. Germline lookup yields CDR1 SGHTA and CDR2 FQGNSA. Trimming cost V 5 bases and J 16 bases, with 18 bases left between them. In DNA form, the CDR3 reads TGTGCCAGCAGCAGTGCGACAACCCCCGTATTCTTC. It is translated as CASSSATTPVFF.

V gene TRBV2 combines with J gene TRBJ2-7; possibly TRBD2 for D (6 bases). Deletions cut 6 bases from V and 2 bases from J, with 11 bases between. This CDR3 spans 13 amino acids. CDR1 and CDR2 from the germline V gene are SNHLY and FYNNEI. This CDR3 reads CASRWRVPYEQYV. As DNA, the CDR3 is TGTGCCAGCAGGTGGAGGGTCCCCTACGAGCAGTACGTC.

This clonotype was recorded a few times. The gene calls are TRBV10-3 and TRBJ2-2; TRBD2 is a possible D gene (6 bases). The CDR3 is 17 residues long. V lost 4 bases and J lost 1, with 16 bases in between. CDR1 and CDR2 (germline): ENHRY, SYGVKD. The CDR3, as DNA: TGTGCCATCAGTGGGGCCCCCAGCGGGCAGAACACCGGGGAGCTGTTTTTT. As protein: CAISGAPSGQNTGELFF.

This clonotype was seen a handful of times. This rearrangement joins TRBV6-5 to TRBJ1-1; TRBD1 aligns across 11 bases. Germline V lookup: CDR1 MNHEY, CDR2 SVGAGI. The V gene end was trimmed by 5 bases and the J gene end by 4 bases; junction bases not matched to a gene: 6. The CDR3 length is 15 residues. CDR3 loop: CASSTGQGAVTEAFF. In DNA form, the CDR3 reads TGTGCCAGCAGTACCGGACAGGGGGCGGTCACTGAAGCTTTCTTT.

This clonotype was observed a handful of times. The J gene is TRBJ1-2, the V gene TRBV6-2 or TRBV6-3; D possibly corresponds to TRBD1 (5 bases). Germline V gives CDR1 MNHEY, CDR2 SVGEGT. V was clipped by 0 bases and J by 4 bases, with 12 bases between them. This CDR3 comprises 15 residues. CDR3 DNA sequence: TGTGCCAGCAGTTACTCGCGGGGCACCCCCTATGGCTACACCTTC. The encoded protein is CASSYSRGTPYGYTF.

The V call is TRBV28, the J call TRBJ1-2; D is unclear. Between the trimmed V and J ends, which lost 5 bases and 2 bases, there was a span of 9 bases. The V gene's germline CDR1 is MDHEN and CDR2 SYDVKM. This CDR3 is built from 13 residues. The CDR3 reads CASSTVKNYGYTF. CDR3 nucleotides: TGTGCCAGCAGTACAGTAAAGAACTATGGCTACACCTTC.

This clonotype was counted a few times. The rearrangement uses TRBV6-2 or TRBV6-3 and TRBJ2-2; D might be TRBD1 (5 bases). CDR1 is MNHEY, CDR2 SVGEGT, per germline. V was trimmed by 7 bases and J by 4 bases, leaving 7 bases between them. The CDR3 is made up of 12 amino acids. CDR3 protein: CASNQGTGELFF. For the CDR3, the DNA is TGTGCCAGCAACCAGGGCACCGGGGAGCTGTTTTTT.